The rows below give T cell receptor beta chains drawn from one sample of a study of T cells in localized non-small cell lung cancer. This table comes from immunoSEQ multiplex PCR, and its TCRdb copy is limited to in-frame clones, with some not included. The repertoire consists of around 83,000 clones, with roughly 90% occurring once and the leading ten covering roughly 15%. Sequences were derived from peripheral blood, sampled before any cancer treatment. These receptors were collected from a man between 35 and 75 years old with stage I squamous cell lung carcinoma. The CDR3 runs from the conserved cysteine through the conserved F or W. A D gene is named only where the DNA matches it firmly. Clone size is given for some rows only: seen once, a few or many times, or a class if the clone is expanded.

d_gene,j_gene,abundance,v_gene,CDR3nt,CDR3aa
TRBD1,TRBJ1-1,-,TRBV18,TGTGCCAGCTCACCACAAGGGGGCGGGGGCACTGAAGCTTTCTTT,CASSPQGGGGTEAFF
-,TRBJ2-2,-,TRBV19,TGTGCCAGTAGTATATACTGGGGCGGCGGGGAGCTGTTTTTT,CASSIYWGGGELFF
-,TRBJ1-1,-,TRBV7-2,TGTGCCAGCAGCCTGCTGGGTAGGGAAGCTTTCTTT,CASSLLGREAFF
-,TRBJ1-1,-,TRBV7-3,TGTGCCAGCAGCGTAGACAGTAGTCTGCGCAAGGTGAACACTGAAGCTTTCTTT,CASSVDSSLRKVNTEAFF
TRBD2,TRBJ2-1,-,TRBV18,TGTGCCAGCTCTCCCTCCTTAGCGGGGGGGCAGAATGAGCAGTTCTTC,CASSPSLAGGQNEQFF
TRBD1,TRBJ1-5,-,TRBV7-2,TGTGCCAGCAGCTCCAGGGGGTACAGCAATCAGCCCCAGCATTTT,CASSSRGYSNQPQHF
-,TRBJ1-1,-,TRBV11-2,TGTGCCAGCAGCTTAGAACGTATGGTCACTGAAGCTTTCTTT,CASSLERMVTEAFF
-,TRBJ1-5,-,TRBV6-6,TGTGCCAGCAGCGCAACGGGGCCCCAGCATTTT,CASSATGPQHF
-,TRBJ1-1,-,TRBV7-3,TGTGCCAGCAGCCTACAGGAGAACACTGAAGCTTTCTTT,CASSLQENTEAFF
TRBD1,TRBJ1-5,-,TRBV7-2,TGTGCCAGCAGCTTAAAACCTCCGGGACAGTCCAGGGAGCCCCAGCATTTT,CASSLKPPGQSREPQHF
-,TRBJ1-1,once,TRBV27,TGTGCCAGCAGCCACCGCTGGGGCCACACGAACACTGAAGCTTTCTTT,CASSHRWGHTNTEAFF
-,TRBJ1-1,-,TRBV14,TGTGCCAGCAGCCACAGGGTAAGGAACACTGAAGCTTTCTTT,CASSHRVRNTEAFF
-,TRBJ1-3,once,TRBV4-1,TGCGCCAGCAGCTCGGGGTTAGCCTCTGGAAACACCATATATTTT,CASSSGLASGNTIYF
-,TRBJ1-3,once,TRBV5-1,TGCGCCAGCAGCTTGCGCGCGCTGGACTCTGGAAACACCATATATTTT,CASSLRALDSGNTIYF
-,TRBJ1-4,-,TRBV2,TGTGCCAGCAGGGGCAGGGCGAGGGAAAAACTGTTTTTT,CASRGRAREKLFF
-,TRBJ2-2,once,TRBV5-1,TGCGCCAGCACCTTGGACAGCCCCGGGGAGCTGTTTTTT,CASTLDSPGELFF
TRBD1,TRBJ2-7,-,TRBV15,TGTGCCACCAGCAGTGGACAGGGTTACGGGCAGTACTTC,CATSSGQGYGQYF
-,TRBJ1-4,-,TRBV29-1,TGCAGCGTTGATCAGGGGAGTGAAAAACTGTTTTTT,CSVDQGSEKLFF
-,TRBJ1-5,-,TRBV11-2,TGTGCCAGCAGCTTAGAGGGGTCGGGTGGTCAGCCCCAGCATTTT,CASSLEGSGGQPQHF
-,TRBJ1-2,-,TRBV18,TGTGCCAGCTCATATTATGGGGGCGATGGCTACACCTTC,CASSYYGGDGYTF
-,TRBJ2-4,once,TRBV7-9,TGTGCCAGCAGCCCCCGACCCACCGCGGGGAGGAACATTCAGTACTTC,CASSPRPTAGRNIQYF
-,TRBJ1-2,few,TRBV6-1,TGTGCCAGCAGTGAGTCCATGACCTATGGCTACACCTTC,CASSESMTYGYTF
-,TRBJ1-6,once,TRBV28,TGTGCCAGCAGTTTCGGGGGGGCTAATTCACCCCTCCACTTT,CASSFGGANSPLHF
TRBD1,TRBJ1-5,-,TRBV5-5,TGTGCCAGCAGCTTGGATGGGACAGTAGTTAATCAGCCCCAGCATTTT,CASSLDGTVVNQPQHF
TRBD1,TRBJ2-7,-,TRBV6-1,TGTGCCAGCAGGCGACGACAGGGGTTAACCTACGAGCAGTACTTC,CASRRRQGLTYEQYF
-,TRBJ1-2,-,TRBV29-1,TGCAGCGTTACCTTGCATCTTTCGGGCTACACCTTC,CSVTLHLSGYTF
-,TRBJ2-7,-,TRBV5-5,TGTGCCAGCAGCTTGGGGACAGCCTCCTACGAGCAGTACTTC,CASSLGTASYEQYF
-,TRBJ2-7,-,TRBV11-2,TGTGCCAGCAGCCCTAGTAGGTACGAGCAGTACTTC,CASSPSRYEQYF
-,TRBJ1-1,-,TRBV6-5,TGTGCCAGCAGTTACTCTCCAGGAGGGAACACTGAAGCTTTCTTT,CASSYSPGGNTEAFF
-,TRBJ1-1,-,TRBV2,TGTGCCAGCATGAGGCAGCTAGACACTGAAGCTTTCTTT,CASMRQLDTEAFF
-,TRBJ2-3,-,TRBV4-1,TGCGCCAGCACACCCCGGGACACGGGGGCAGATACGCAGTATTTT,CASTPRDTGADTQYF
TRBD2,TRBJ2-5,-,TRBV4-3,TGCGCCAGCAGCCAAGTCGGGCGGGGGGCTCAAGAGACCCAGTACTTC,CASSQVGRGAQETQYF
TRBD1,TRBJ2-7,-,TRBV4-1,TGCGCCAGCAGCCCAAAAGGTGGACAGGAAAAATCGTCCTACGAGCAGTACTTC,CASSPKGGQEKSSYEQYF
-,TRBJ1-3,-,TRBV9,TGTGCCAGCAGCGTAGCTCCCACCCGGGTTGGAAACACCATATATTTT,CASSVAPTRVGNTIYF
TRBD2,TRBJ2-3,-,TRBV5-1,TGCGCCAGCAGCCCGATTTCTAGGGCGGGGGGGCCTGGAGATACGCAGTATTTT,CASSPISRAGGPGDTQYF
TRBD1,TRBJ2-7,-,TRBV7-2,TGTGCCAGCAGCCCCCGGACAGGGACCTACGAGCAGTACTTC,CASSPRTGTYEQYF
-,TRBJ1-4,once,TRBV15,TGTGCCACCAGCAGAGATCTTGTTGCCGAAAAACTGTTTTTT,CATSRDLVAEKLFF
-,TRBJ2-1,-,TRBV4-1,TGCGCCAGCAGCCAAGTCTCGACCGGTACCCGCAATGAGCAGTTCTTC,CASSQVSTGTRNEQFF
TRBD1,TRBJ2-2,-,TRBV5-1,TGCGCCAGCAGCCTTATACCAGGGGGCCCCGGGGAGCTGTTTTTT,CASSLIPGGPGELFF
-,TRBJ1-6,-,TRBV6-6,TGTGCCAGCAGCCCGGTTGGGGGTTATAGACCCCTCCACTTT,CASSPVGGYRPLHF
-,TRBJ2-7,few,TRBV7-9,TGTGCCAGCAGCTTAGATCGCCACGAGCAGTACTTC,CASSLDRHEQYF
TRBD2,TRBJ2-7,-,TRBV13,TGTGCCAGCAGGGAGATAGGGACTAGCGGATACGAGCAGTACTTC,CASREIGTSGYEQYF
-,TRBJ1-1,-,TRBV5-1,TGCGCCAGCAGCTTGGAATCGGGGGCCGACACTGAAGCTTTCTTT,CASSLESGADTEAFF
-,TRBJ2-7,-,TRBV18,TGTGCCAGCTCACCACCGTCCCAGAAGGGACGCGAGCAGTACTTC,CASSPPSQKGREQYF
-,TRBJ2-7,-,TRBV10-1,TGCGCCAGCAGTGAGTCGAGGACCTACGAGCAGTACTTC,CASSESRTYEQYF
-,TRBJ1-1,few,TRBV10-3,TGTGCCATCAGGCGGCACTTCATGAACACTGAAGCTTTCTTT,CAIRRHFMNTEAFF